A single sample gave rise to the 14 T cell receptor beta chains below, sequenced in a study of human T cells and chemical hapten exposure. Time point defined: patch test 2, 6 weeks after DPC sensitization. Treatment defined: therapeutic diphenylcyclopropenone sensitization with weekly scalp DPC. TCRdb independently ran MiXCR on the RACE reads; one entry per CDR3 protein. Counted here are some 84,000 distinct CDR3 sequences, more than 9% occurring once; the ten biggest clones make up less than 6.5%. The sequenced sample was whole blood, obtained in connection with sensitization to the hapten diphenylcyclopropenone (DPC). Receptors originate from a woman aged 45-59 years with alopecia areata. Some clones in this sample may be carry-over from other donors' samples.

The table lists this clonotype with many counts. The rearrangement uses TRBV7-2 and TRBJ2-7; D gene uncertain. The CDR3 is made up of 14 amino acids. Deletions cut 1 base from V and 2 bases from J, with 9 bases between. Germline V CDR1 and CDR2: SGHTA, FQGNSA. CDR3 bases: TGTGCCAGCAGCTTAGTTTCAGGAGCCTACGAGCAGTACTTC. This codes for CASSLVSGAYEQYF.

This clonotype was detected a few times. The CDR3 bases are TGCAGTGCCACTTTCGGTGGGAATCAGCCCCAGCATTTT. It specifies CSATFGGNQPQHF. The chain combines TRBV20-1 with TRBJ1-5; D uncertain. The germline CDR1 and CDR2 sequences are DFQATT and SNEGSKA (reference sequence). The CDR3 loop spans 13 amino acids. The V gene lost 6 bases and the J gene lost 4 bases, with 13 bases spanning the gap.

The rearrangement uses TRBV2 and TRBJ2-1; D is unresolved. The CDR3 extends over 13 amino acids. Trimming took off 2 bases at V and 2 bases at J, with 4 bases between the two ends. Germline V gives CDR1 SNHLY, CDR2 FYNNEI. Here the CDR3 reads CASSEQPYNEQFF. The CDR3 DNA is TGTGCCAGCAGTGAACAGCCCTACAATGAGCAGTTCTTC.

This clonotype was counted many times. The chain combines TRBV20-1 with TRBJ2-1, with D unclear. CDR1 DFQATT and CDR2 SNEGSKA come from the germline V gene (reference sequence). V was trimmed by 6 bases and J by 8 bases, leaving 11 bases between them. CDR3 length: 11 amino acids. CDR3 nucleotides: TGCAGTGCCCCCCGGAACCATGAGCAGTTCTTC. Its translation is CSAPRNHEQFF.

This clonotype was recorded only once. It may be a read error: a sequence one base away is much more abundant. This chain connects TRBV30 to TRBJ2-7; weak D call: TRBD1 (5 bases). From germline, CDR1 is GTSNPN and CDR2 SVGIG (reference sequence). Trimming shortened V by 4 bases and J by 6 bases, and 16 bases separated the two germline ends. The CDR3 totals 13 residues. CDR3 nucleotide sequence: TGTGCCTGGAAGACAGAGTTTGGTGGCGAGCAGTACTTC. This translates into CAWKTEFGGEQYF.

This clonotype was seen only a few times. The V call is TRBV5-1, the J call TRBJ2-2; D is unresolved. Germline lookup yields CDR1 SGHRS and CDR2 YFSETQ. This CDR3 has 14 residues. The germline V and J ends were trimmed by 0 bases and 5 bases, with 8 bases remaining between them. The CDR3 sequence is CASSLDSITGELFF. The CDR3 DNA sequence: TGCGCCAGCAGCTTGGACAGCATAACCGGGGAGCTGTTTTTT.

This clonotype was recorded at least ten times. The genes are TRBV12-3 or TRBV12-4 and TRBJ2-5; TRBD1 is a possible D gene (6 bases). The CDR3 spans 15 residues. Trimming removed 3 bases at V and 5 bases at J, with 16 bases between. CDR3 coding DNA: TGTGCCAGCAGTTTTAGTGGCAGAACAGGGGAGACCCAGTACTTC. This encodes CASSFSGRTGETQYF.

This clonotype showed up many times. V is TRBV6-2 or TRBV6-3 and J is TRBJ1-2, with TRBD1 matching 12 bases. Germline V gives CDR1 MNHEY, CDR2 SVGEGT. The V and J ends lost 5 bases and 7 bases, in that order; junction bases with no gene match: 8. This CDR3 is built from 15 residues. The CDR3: CASSPGTGGASGYTF. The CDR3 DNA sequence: TGTGCCAGCAGTCCCGGGACAGGGGGCGCGAGTGGCTACACCTTC.

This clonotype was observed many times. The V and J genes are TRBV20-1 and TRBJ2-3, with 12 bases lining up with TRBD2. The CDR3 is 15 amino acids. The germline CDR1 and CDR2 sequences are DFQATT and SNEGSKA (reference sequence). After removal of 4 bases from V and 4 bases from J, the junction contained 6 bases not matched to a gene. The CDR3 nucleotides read TGCAGTGCTAAGCTAGCGGGAGGGCCTTCAGATACGCAGTATTTT. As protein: CSAKLAGGPSDTQYF.

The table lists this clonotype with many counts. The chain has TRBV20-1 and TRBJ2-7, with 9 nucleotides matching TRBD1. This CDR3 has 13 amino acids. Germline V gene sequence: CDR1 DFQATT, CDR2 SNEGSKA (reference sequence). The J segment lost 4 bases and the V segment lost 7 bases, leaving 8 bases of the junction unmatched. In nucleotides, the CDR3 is TGCAGTGTGACGGCGACAGGGGGGTACGAGCAGTACTTC. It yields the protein CSVTATGGYEQYF.

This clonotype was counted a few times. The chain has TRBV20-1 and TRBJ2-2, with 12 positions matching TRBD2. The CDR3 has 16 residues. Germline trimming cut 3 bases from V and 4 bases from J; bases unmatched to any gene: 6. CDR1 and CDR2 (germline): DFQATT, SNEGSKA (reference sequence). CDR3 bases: TGCAGTGCTAGGGCTAGCGGGAGGGCTCCCACCGGGGAGCTGTTTTTT. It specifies CSARASGRAPTGELFF.

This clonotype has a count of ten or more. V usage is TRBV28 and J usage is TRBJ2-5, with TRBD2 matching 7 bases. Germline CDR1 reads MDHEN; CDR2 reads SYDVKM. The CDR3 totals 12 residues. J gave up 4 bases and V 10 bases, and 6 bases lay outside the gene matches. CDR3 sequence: CATEGGVETQYF. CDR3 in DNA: TGTGCCACCGAGGGAGGGGTAGAGACCCAGTACTTC.

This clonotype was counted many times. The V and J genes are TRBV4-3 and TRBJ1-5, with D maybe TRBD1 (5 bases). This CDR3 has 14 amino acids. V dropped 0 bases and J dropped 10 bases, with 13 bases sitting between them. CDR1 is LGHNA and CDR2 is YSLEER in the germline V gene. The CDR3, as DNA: TGCGCCAGCAGCCAAGATAAGGGGCTGGATCCCCAGCATTTT. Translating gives CASSQDKGLDPQHF.

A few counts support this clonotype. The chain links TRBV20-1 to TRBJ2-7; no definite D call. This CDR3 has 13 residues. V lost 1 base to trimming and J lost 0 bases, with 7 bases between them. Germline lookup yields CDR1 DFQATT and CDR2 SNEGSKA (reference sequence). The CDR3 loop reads CSARGRISYEQYF. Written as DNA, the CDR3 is TGCAGTGCTAGAGGGCGTATCTCCTACGAGCAGTACTTC.